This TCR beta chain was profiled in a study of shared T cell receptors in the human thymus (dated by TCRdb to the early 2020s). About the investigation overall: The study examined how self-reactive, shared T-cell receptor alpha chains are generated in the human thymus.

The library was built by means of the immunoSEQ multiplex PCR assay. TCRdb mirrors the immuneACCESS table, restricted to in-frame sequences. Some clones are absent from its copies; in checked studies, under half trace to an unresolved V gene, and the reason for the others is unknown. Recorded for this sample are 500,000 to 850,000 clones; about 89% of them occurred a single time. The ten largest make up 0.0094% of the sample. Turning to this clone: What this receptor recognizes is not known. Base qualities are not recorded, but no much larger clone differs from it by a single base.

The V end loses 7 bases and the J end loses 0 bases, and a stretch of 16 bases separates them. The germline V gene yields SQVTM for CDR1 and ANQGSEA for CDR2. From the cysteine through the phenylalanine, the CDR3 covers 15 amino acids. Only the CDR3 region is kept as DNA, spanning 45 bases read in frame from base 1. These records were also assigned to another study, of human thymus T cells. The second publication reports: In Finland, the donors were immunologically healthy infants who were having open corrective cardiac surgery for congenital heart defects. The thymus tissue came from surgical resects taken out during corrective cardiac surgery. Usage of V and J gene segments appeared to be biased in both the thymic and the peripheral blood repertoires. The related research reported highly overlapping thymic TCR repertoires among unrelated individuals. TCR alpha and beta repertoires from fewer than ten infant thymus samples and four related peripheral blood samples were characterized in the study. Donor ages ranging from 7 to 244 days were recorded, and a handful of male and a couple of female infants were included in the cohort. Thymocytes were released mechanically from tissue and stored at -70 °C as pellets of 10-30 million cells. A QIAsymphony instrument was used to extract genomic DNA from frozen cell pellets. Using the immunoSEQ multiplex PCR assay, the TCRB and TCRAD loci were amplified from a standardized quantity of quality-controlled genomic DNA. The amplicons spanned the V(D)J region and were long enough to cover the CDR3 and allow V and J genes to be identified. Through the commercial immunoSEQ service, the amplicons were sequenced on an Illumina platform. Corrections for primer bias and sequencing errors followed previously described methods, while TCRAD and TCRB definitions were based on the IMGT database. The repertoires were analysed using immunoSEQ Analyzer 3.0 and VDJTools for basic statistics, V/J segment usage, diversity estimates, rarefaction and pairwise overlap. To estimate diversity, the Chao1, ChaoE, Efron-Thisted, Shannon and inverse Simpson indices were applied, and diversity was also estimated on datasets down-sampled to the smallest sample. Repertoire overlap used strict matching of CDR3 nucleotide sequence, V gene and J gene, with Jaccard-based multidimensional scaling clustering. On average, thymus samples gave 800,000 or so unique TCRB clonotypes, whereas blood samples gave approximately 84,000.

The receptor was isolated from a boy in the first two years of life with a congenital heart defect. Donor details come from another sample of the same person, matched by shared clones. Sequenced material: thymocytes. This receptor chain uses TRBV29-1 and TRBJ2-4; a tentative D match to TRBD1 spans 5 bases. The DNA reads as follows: TGCAGCGCTGAGACAGCAACCTTAGCCAAAAACATTCAGTACTTC. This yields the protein CSAETATLAKNIQYF.